Listed here are 10 T cell receptor beta chains from one sample, sequenced in a study of T cell clonotyping in hematopoietic cell transplantation. TCRdb keeps only in-frame clones here, not all; method: immunoSEQ multiplex PCR. The sample includes about 69,000 clones, about 94% of them seen just once. Sequencing was performed on peripheral blood mononuclear cells. These receptors came from a man in his fifties in good health. Some clones in this sample may be carry-over from other donors' samples.

This clone was counted only a few times. The CDR3 nucleotides are TGTGCCAGCAGCTTAGCTAGGGCTTACTATGGCTACACCTTC. It encodes CASSLARAYYGYTF. The chain has TRBV7-8 and TRBJ1-2; D unclear. The CDR3 has 14 residues. Per the germline V gene, CDR1 is SGHVS and CDR2 is FQNEAQ. Trimming cost V 0 bases and J 3 bases, with 8 bases left between them.

The CDR3 DNA sequence: TGCAGCCTTGGACGAACAGGGGAGAAAGATACGCAGTATTTT. This codes for CSLGRTGEKDTQYF. The chain couples TRBV29-1 to TRBJ2-3; 7 bases are shared with TRBD1. The trim removed 8 bases at V and 5 bases at J, leaving 13 bases unmatched. CDR1 and CDR2 (germline): SQVTM, ANQGSEA. This CDR3 has 14 amino acids.

This clone was seen more than once but under ten times. This rearrangement joins TRBV15 to TRBJ2-1; TRBD2 might be the D (6 bases). The CDR3 is 17 residues long. V was trimmed by 4 bases and J by 0 bases, leaving 16 bases between them. Germline CDR1 reads LNHNV; CDR2 reads YYDKDF (reference sequence). CDR3: CATSKERVANSYNEQFF. Here the CDR3 DNA reads TGTGCCACCAGCAAAGAGCGGGTCGCCAACTCCTACAATGAGCAGTTCTTC.

The J gene is TRBJ1-2, the V gene TRBV11-2, with unresolved D. The CDR3 spans 13 residues. The V and J ends lost 3 bases and 2 bases respectively, with 7 bases between them. Germline V lookup: CDR1 SGHAT, CDR2 FQNNGV. The CDR3 sequence is CASSFGLNYGYTF. The CDR3 DNA reads TGTGCCAGCAGCTTCGGGTTAAACTATGGCTACACCTTC.

The chain recombines TRBV4-3 with TRBJ2-2; D may be TRBD1 or TRBD2 (5 bases each). Germline CDR1 and CDR2: LGHNA and YSLEER. V lost 1 base and J lost 4, with 19 bases in between. This CDR3 has 18 amino acids. The CDR3 DNA reads TGCGCCAGCAGCCAAGCCCTCGGTTTCGGGGCGGGCACCGGGGAGCTGTTTTTT. Protein product: CASSQALGFGAGTGELFF.

V usage is TRBV27 and J usage is TRBJ1-3, with TRBD1 matching over 9 bases. CDR1 and CDR2 from the germline V gene are MNHEY and SMNVEV (reference sequence). The V segment lost 6 bases and the J segment 1 base; nucleotides outside the gene matches: 1. This CDR3 region has 14 residues. The CDR3 DNA sequence: TGTGCCAGCAGGGGACAGGGTTCTGGAAACACCATATATTTT. Amino acid sequence: CASRGQGSGNTIYF.

This clone was found once. The CDR3 region has the DNA TGTGCCAGCAGTCGGGACGGGAACTACGAGCAGTACTTC. It encodes CASSRDGNYEQYF. This sequence joins TRBV6-1 and TRBJ2-7; D may correspond to TRBD1 or TRBD2 (5 bases each). Germline-derived CDR1 and CDR2 are MNHNS and SASEGT. The CDR3 length is 13 residues. Trimming cost V 5 bases and J 3 bases, with 11 bases left between them.

This sequence joins TRBV4-2 and TRBJ2-3; no clear D gene. Trimming left V 0 bases short and J 5 bases short, with 6 bases between. This CDR3 contains 13 residues. Germline CDR1 reads LGHNA; CDR2 reads YNFKEQ. The CDR3 here is CASSQDPGDTQYF. CDR3 DNA: TGTGCCAGCAGCCAAGATCCCGGAGATACGCAGTATTTT.

The chain joins TRBV2 to TRBJ1-3, with D possibly matching TRBD1 (5 bases). Germline V lookup: CDR1 SNHLY, CDR2 FYNNEI. The CDR3 sequence is 13 residues long. Written as DNA, the CDR3 is TGTGTCTGGGGCAGGAACTCTGGAAACACCATATATTTT. Its protein product is CVWGRNSGNTIYF. Full variable domain (outside the CDR3, taken from reference TRBV2 and TRBJ1-3): EPEVTQTPSHQVTQMGQEVILRCVPISNHLYFYWYRQILGQKVEFLVSFYNNEISEKSEIFDDQFSVERPDGSNFTLKIRSTKLEDSAMYFCVWGRNSGNTIYFGEGSWLTVV.

The rearrangement uses TRBV6-1 and TRBJ2-1, with a tentative D call TRBD1 (6 bases). V lost 4 bases to trimming and J lost 5 bases, with 12 bases between them. Germline V CDR1 and CDR2: MNHNS, SASEGT. This CDR3 has 14 residues. The CDR3 nucleotides are TGTGCCAGCAGTGCCCGACAGGCGGACAATGAGCAGTTCTTC. Protein sequence: CASSARQADNEQFF.